The next 9 T cell receptor beta chains were all read from a single sample in a study of CD8+ T cells in alopecia areata. Extraction and reverse transcription of RNA yielded cDNA as the sequencing template. Generated by immunoSEQ multiplex PCR, the TCRdb table keeps only in-frame clones and is missing some. The sample consists of roughly 73,000 clones, around 30% of them appearing once. Treatment denoted: oral pan-JAK inhibitor, 5-10 mg twice daily. Sequencing used CD8+ T cells sorted from blood, obtained at week 4, from a patient treated with tofacitinib. Receptors were obtained from a human donor with alopecia areata.

The DNA for the CDR3 is TGCGCCAGCAGCCAAGAATCGAGCGTGCGCACTGAAGCTTTCTTT. Amino acids: CASSQESSVRTEAFF. The rearrangement links TRBV4-1 to TRBJ1-1, with D uncertain. The V end lost 0 bases, the J end lost 4 bases, and 12 bases lay between the germline ends. Germline values: CDR1 MGHRA, CDR2 YSYEKL. The CDR3 is made up of 15 amino acids.

The rearrangement uses TRBV2 and TRBJ2-3, with 7 bases identical to TRBD2. CDR1 is SNHLY, CDR2 FYNNEI, per germline. Unmatched junction bases numbered 7, after V lost 5 bases and J lost 2 bases. The CDR3 covers 15 residues. The CDR3 nucleotides are TGTGCCAGCAGTTCCGCGGGAGTGATCACAGATACGCAGTATTTT. Translated, it gives CASSSAGVITDTQYF.

This clone appeared a few times. This chain uses TRBV30 with TRBJ1-4; 9 nucleotides agree with TRBD1. CDR3 length: 13 residues. The germline CDR1 and CDR2 sequences are GTSNPN and SVGIG (reference sequence). V lost 4 bases and J lost 5; bases outside the gene matches: 2. CDR3 in amino acids: CAWTGQGNEKLFF. Written as DNA, the CDR3 is TGTGCCTGGACGGGACAGGGAAATGAAAAACTGTTTTTT.

V is TRBV4-1 and J is TRBJ2-5; D gene ambiguous. The CDR3 has 15 residues. V lost 0 bases and J lost 5, with 13 bases in between. Germline V gives CDR1 MGHRA, CDR2 YSYEKL. CDR3 residues: CASSQDLRKWETQYF. Written as DNA, the CDR3 is TGCGCCAGCAGCCAAGACTTGAGGAAGTGGGAGACCCAGTACTTC.

The sample holds a few counts of this clone. The V and J genes are TRBV29-1 and TRBJ2-7, with D unclear. The CDR3 has 11 amino acids. Germline CDR1 is SQVTM and CDR2 is ANQGSEA. V lost 2 bases, J lost 3 bases, and 5 bases lay in between. In DNA, the CDR3 is TGCAGCGTTGAATTGGGCTACGAGCAGTACTTC. Translation gives CSVELGYEQYF.

This clone was seen a handful of times. V gene TRBV4-3 combines with J gene TRBJ1-1; 8 bases are shared with TRBD1. The J segment lost 1 base and the V segment lost 6 bases, leaving 4 bases of the junction unmatched. This CDR3 has 14 amino acids. Germline lookup yields CDR1 LGHNA and CDR2 YSLEER. CDR3 protein: CASSRGQGNTEAFF. The DNA for the CDR3 is TGCGCCAGCAGTCGAGGACAGGGGAACACTGAAGCTTTCTTT.

V is TRBV9 and J is TRBJ2-1; D might be TRBD2 (6 bases). The CDR3 is made up of 15 amino acids. Germline CDR1 reads SGDLS; CDR2 reads YYNGEE. Trimming pared 4 bases from V and 0 bases from J, leaving 11 bases between. The CDR3 DNA sequence: TGTGCCAGCAGCCCGGGACTGAGCTCCTACAATGAGCAGTTCTTC. Amino acid sequence: CASSPGLSSYNEQFF.

The chain combines TRBV27 with TRBJ2-5; TRBD1 is a possible D gene (6 bases). Trimming shortened V by 5 bases and J by 5 bases, and 21 bases separated the two germline ends. Germline V gene sequence: CDR1 MNHEY, CDR2 SMNVEV (reference sequence). This CDR3 has 16 residues. The CDR3 spells CASSRLNRAGWETQYF. Here the CDR3 DNA reads TGTGCCAGCAGTCGCCTCAACAGGGCTGGTTGGGAGACCCAGTACTTC.

This clone occurred a few times. V usage is TRBV29-1 and J usage is TRBJ2-5, with D perhaps matching TRBD2 (5 bases). Germline V gene data show CDR1 as SQVTM and CDR2 as ANQGSEA. V dropped 7 bases and J dropped 4 bases, with 13 bases sitting between them. This CDR3 has 12 residues. The CDR3 spells CSAGIPAETQYF. The CDR3 nucleotides read TGCAGCGCCGGGATCCCGGCAGAGACCCAGTACTTC.